Described below is a single T cell receptor beta chain sequence and its context. TCRdb's table, derived via immunoSEQ multiplex PCR, lists solely in-frame clones and lacks some. Among 150,000 to 200,000 clones, 65% to 90% were seen once, and the ten largest hold approximately 16%. V trimming: 5 bases; J trimming: 0 bases; junction bases outside the gene matches: 8. Germline V gene sequence: CDR1 MNHEY, CDR2 SMNVEV (reference sequence). The CDR3 contains 16 residues. The data were taken from a study of blood T cell repertoires in COVID-19. The TCR originated in a man aged 45-65 years who had recovered from COVID-19. The chain couples TRBV27 to TRBJ2-3; TRBD2 aligns across 7 bases. Sequenced: PBMCs or T cells enriched from blood (not recorded which). This CDR3 reads CASSPKRGLSTDTQYF. For the CDR3, the DNA is TGTGCCAGCAGTCCTAAGCGGGGCCTAAGCACAGATACGCAGTATTTT.